One and the same sample provided the 25 T cell receptor beta chains below, sequenced in a study of blood T cell repertoires in COVID-19. Profiling relied on immunoSEQ multiplex PCR, and the TCRdb table lists in-frame clones only, not all of them. The repertoire holds a few hundred thousand clones, with nearly 90% as singletons. Material for sequencing was PBMCs or T cells enriched from blood (not recorded which). The source is a woman aged 45-60 years who had been exposed to COVID-19.

The chain employs TRBV11-2 and TRBJ1-4; the D gene is possibly TRBD1 (6 bases). The length of the CDR3 is 15 residues. V dropped 4 bases and J dropped 8 bases, with 17 bases sitting between them. In germline, CDR1 is SGHAT, CDR2 FQNNGV. The CDR3 sequence is CASSSTGIRGEKLFF. CDR3 DNA: TGTGCCAGCAGCTCAACAGGGATCAGAGGGGAAAAACTGTTTTTT.

The V and J genes are TRBV28 and TRBJ2-7; TRBD2 is a possible D gene (5 bases). The CDR3 is made up of 14 amino acids. V was clipped by 6 bases and J by 2 bases, with 14 bases between them. CDR1 MDHEN and CDR2 SYDVKM come from the germline V gene. Here the CDR3 reads CASRTPRAAYEQYF. In DNA form, the CDR3 reads TGTGCCAGCAGAACCCCGAGGGCAGCCTACGAGCAGTACTTC.

The genes are TRBV5-1 and TRBJ2-2; 10 bases are shared with TRBD1. This CDR3 is 16 amino acids long. The trim removed 4 bases at V and 5 bases at J, leaving 8 bases unmatched. Germline V gene data show CDR1 as SGHRS and CDR2 as YFSETQ. As DNA, the CDR3 is TGCGCCAGCAGCCTTGACAGGGGGCGTCGGACCGGGGAGCTGTTTTTT. It translates to CASSLDRGRRTGELFF.

As regards this clone: Sequence at one end of the junction differs from germline and may be a read error. V and J are TRBV9 and TRBJ2-7, with 7 bases aligning to TRBD1. The CDR3 is 13 residues long. Germline CDR1 and CDR2: SGDLS and YYNGEE. This chain's CDR3 is CASTVDRVYEQYF. CDR3 DNA sequence: TGTGCCAGCACCGTAGACAGGGTGTACGAGCAGTACTTC.

For the CDR3, the DNA is TGTGCCAGCAGCCATTCCATCTCTGGGGCCAACGTCCTGACTTTC. Amino acids: CASSHSISGANVLTF. The chain is built from TRBV3-1 (or the pseudogene TRBV3-2) and TRBJ2-6; D is uncertain. V was pared by 3 bases and J by 0 bases, with 6 bases between. The CDR3 consists of 15 residues. The germline V gene encodes CDR1 LGHDT and CDR2 YNNKEL (reference sequence).

V usage is TRBV28 and J usage is TRBJ2-1; D might be TRBD1 (6 bases). V shed 4 bases and J shed 9 bases, with 19 bases lying between them. This CDR3 has 15 amino acids. Germline values: CDR1 MDHEN, CDR2 SYDVKM. For the CDR3, the DNA is TGTGCCAGCAGTTCAGCCTCTACAGGGTTTGCTGAGCAGTTCTTC. Translated: CASSSASTGFAEQFF. Full variable domain (remainder filled in from reference TRBV28 and TRBJ2-1): DVKVTQSSRYLVKRTGEKVFLECVQDMDHENMFWYRQDPGLGLRLIYFSYDVKMKEKGDIPEGYSVSREKKERFSLILESASTNQTSMYLCASSSASTGFAEQFFGPGTRLTVL.

This rearrangement joins TRBV5-1 to TRBJ2-7; 8 bases map to TRBD1. Germline assignment: CDR1 SGHRS and CDR2 YFSETQ. This CDR3 contains 15 residues. With V trimmed by 4 bases and J by 6 bases, 12 bases remained unmatched. CDR3 loop: CASSPKDRVSGEQYF. The CDR3 coding sequence is TGCGCCAGCAGCCCAAAGGACAGGGTGTCGGGCGAGCAGTACTTC.

The rearrangement joins TRBV3-1 (or the pseudogene TRBV3-2) to TRBJ1-1; 7 nucleotides align to TRBD1. V dropped 4 bases and J dropped 0; count of bases not matched to a gene: 8. Germline loops: CDR1 LGHDT, CDR2 YNNKEL (reference sequence). The CDR3 extends over 16 amino acids. CDR3 DNA: TGTGCCAGCAGCCCTCGCAGGGGACAGTTGAACACTGAAGCTTTCTTT. Translation: CASSPRRGQLNTEAFF.

This clone was detected only a few times. The rearrangement uses TRBV28 and TRBJ1-5, with a possible D match to TRBD1 (5 bases). The germline V gene has CDR1 MDHEN and CDR2 SYDVKM. Trimming took 3 bases from V and 0 from J, leaving 6 bases between them. This CDR3 region has 14 residues. CDR3 coding DNA: TGTGCCAGCAGTTTGGGACTTAGCAATCAGCCCCAGCATTTT. Translated: CASSLGLSNQPQHF.

The V gene is TRBV16, the J gene TRBJ1-2; D not resolved. Between the trimmed V and J ends, which lost 1 base and 2 bases, there was a span of 11 bases. The CDR3 runs to 15 residues. Germline CDR1 is KGHSY and CDR2 is FQNENV. The CDR3 DNA is TGTGCCAGCAGCCAATGGGTGACAACAAACTATGGCTACACCTTC. It is translated as CASSQWVTTNYGYTF.

This chain joins TRBV5-4 and TRBJ1-2; maybe TRBD1 (6 bases). The CDR3 is made up of 16 amino acids. The ends were cut back, 2 bases at V and 0 bases at J, with 14 bases in the middle. Germline-derived CDR1 and CDR2 are SGHNT and YYREEE (reference sequence). DNA of the CDR3: TGTGCCAGCAGCTTATCGGCAGGGGAAACTAACTATGGCTACACCTTC. Its protein is CASSLSAGETNYGYTF.

V usage is TRBV29-1 and J usage is TRBJ2-2; 8 nucleotides align to TRBD1. Germline trimming cut 7 bases from V and 1 base from J; bases unmatched to any gene: 8. The germline V gene has CDR1 SQVTM and CDR2 ANQGSEA. This CDR3 has 15 amino acids. The CDR3 sequence: CSAGVGTGNTGELFF. Here the CDR3 DNA reads TGCAGCGCTGGGGTAGGGACAGGGAACACCGGGGAGCTGTTTTTT.

V gene TRBV11-2 combines with J gene TRBJ2-3, with D maybe TRBD1 (6 bases). V was cut by 5 bases and J by 2 bases, with 20 bases left in between. CDR1 and CDR2 (germline): SGHAT, FQNNGV. CDR3 length equals 17 residues. The CDR3 DNA reads as TGTGCCAGCAGCCCCAGAGACAGGCCCCTGTACACAGATACGCAGTATTTT. Translated: CASSPRDRPLYTDTQYF. Variable domain in full (rest from reference TRBV11-2 and TRBJ2-3): EAGVAQSPRYKIIEKRQSVAFWCNPISGHATLYWYQQILGQGPKLLIQFQNNGVVDDSQLPKDRFSAERLKGVDSTLKIQPAKLEDSAVYLCASSPRDRPLYTDTQYFGPGTRLTVL.

This chain joins TRBV21-1 and TRBJ2-3; no check of the table's D call, TRBD2, against the DNA was made. TRBV21-1 is a documented pseudogene. The CDR3 runs 15 residues. For the CDR3, the DNA is TGTGCCAGCAGCACTACCTCGGGTCGCACAGATACGCAGTATTTT. This gives the protein CASSTTSGRTDTQYF.

J is TRBJ1-2 and V is TRBV19; TRBD1 aligns across 7 bases. Unmatched junction bases numbered 7, after V lost 3 bases and J lost 6 bases. The germline V gene has CDR1 LNHDA and CDR2 SQIVND (reference sequence). The CDR3 is made up of 14 amino acids. The CDR3 region is CASSMQGVLHGYTF. For the CDR3, the DNA is TGTGCCAGTAGTATGCAGGGGGTCCTTCATGGCTACACCTTC.

The CDR3 here is CASSPLRTGNGYTF. As DNA, the CDR3 is TGTGCCAGCAGTCCCCTCCGGACAGGGAATGGCTACACCTTC. J is TRBJ1-2 and V is TRBV2; TRBD1 aligns across 8 bases. Germline loops: CDR1 SNHLY, CDR2 FYNNEI. V gave up 5 bases and J gave up 6 bases; unmatched junction bases: 8. The CDR3 length is 14 residues.

The chain links TRBV28 to TRBJ1-6; no reliable D call. The V gene's germline CDR1 is MDHEN and CDR2 SYDVKM. Deletions cut 1 base from V and 0 bases from J, with 10 bases between. The CDR3 has 17 residues. The CDR3 is CASSLYTRSSYNSPLHF. CDR3 coding DNA: TGTGCCAGCAGTTTATACACGAGGAGCTCCTATAATTCACCCCTCCACTTT.

The V and J genes are TRBV5-1 and TRBJ2-2; 9 positions match TRBD1. V gave up 5 bases and J gave up 9 bases; unmatched junction bases: 14. The germline V gene has CDR1 SGHRS and CDR2 YFSETQ. The CDR3 runs to 16 residues. The CDR3 loop is CASRQNPQGARRELFF. CDR3 nucleotides: TGCGCCAGCAGACAGAATCCACAGGGGGCGCGCCGGGAGCTGTTTTTT.

This sequence joins TRBV14 and TRBJ1-1; the match to TRBD1 covers 8 bases. The length of the CDR3 is 14 residues. Germline CDR1 is SGHDN and CDR2 is FVKESK. Trimming cost V 3 bases and J 10 bases; bases outside gene matches: 10. Here the CDR3 DNA reads TGTGCCAGCAGCCAGACCGGGACAGGAGGGACAGCTTTCTTT. The encoded protein is CASSQTGTGGTAFF.

The chain links TRBV2 to TRBJ1-2, with TRBD1 as a possible D gene (5 bases). From germline, CDR1 is SNHLY and CDR2 FYNNEI. CDR3 length: 12 amino acids. The V end lost 7 bases, the J end lost 7 bases, and 13 bases lay between the germline ends. CDR3 in amino acids: CASILAGGGYTF. In DNA, the CDR3 is TGTGCCAGCATCCTAGCCGGGGGTGGCTACACCTTC.

The chain combines TRBV2 with TRBJ2-1, with a weak D call TRBD1 (5 bases). The CDR3 totals 16 residues. CDR1 is SNHLY and CDR2 is FYNNEI in the germline V gene. With 3 bases removed from V and 6 bases from J, the gap between germline ends came to 18 bases. CDR3 DNA sequence: TGTGCCAGCAGTGAGGCCAGGGCTAACGGGTTCAATGAGCAGTTCTTC. Translation: CASSEARANGFNEQFF.

The V gene is TRBV5-1, the J gene TRBJ1-1; D possibly corresponds to TRBD1 (5 bases). The V gene lost 1 base and the J gene lost 3 bases, with 13 bases spanning the gap. CDR1 is SGHRS, CDR2 YFSETQ, per germline. The CDR3 consists of 15 residues. The CDR3 loop reads CASSLSGEVHTEAFF. In DNA form, the CDR3 reads TGCGCCAGCAGCTTGTCGGGGGAGGTACACACTGAAGCTTTCTTT. Together with reference TRBV5-1 and TRBJ1-1, the CDR3 gives the full variable domain: KAGVTQTPRYLIKTRGQQVTLSCSPISGHRSVSWYQQTPGQGLQFLFEYFSETQRNKGNFPGRFSGRQFSNSRSEMNVSTLELGDSALYLCASSLSGEVHTEAFFGQGTRLTVV.

The chain is built from TRBV5-4 and TRBJ2-5, with TRBD1 identical over 8 bases. Per germline, CDR1 SGHNT and CDR2 YYREEE (reference sequence). There are 14 residues in the CDR3. The trim removed 3 bases at V and 7 bases at J, leaving 8 bases unmatched. This CDR3 is CASSSKQGDGTQYF. The DNA of the CDR3 is TGTGCCAGCAGCTCGAAACAGGGGGATGGGACCCAGTACTTC.

V and J are TRBV19 and TRBJ2-3; TRBD2 matches at 9 bases. With V trimmed by 3 bases and J by 0 bases, 10 bases remained unmatched. CDR3 size: 18 residues. Germline assignment: CDR1 LNHDA and CDR2 SQIVND (reference sequence). The CDR3 spells CASSIHPSGAASTDTQYF. The CDR3 nucleotides are TGTGCCAGTAGTATCCATCCTAGCGGGGCTGCTAGCACAGATACGCAGTATTTT. Looking up the rest from reference TRBV19 and TRBJ2-3 gives the full variable domain: DGGITQSPKYLFRKEGQNVTLSCEQNLNHDAMYWYRQDPGQGLRLIYYSQIVNDFQKGDIAEGYSVSREKKESFPLTVTSAQKNPTAFYLCASSIHPSGAASTDTQYFGPGTRLTVL.

This clone was counted a few times. One end of the junction fails to match germline, which may point to a read error. The sample holds other DNA sequences that translate to the same CDR3. The chain uses TRBV7-6 and TRBJ2-3, with TRBD1 matching 8 bases. This CDR3 has 15 amino acids. Germline V gene sequence: CDR1 SGHVS, CDR2 FNYEAQ. CDR3 in DNA: TGTGCCAGCAGCTCTGACAGGGGTGGCACGGATACGCAGTATTTT. Translating gives CASSSDRGGTDTQYF.